The 5 T cell receptor beta chains below all came from one sample that was sequenced in a study of blood T cell repertoires in COVID-19. Some clones are missing from TCRdb's copy, which holds only in-frame ones; the method was immunoSEQ multiplex PCR. This table has about 26,000 clones, approximately 77% appearing once. Sequenced sample: peripheral blood. The receptor set was obtained from a man of 80 years or more with active or convalescent COVID-19.

This sequence joins TRBV19 and TRBJ2-5, with 10 bases identical to TRBD2. Losses at the gene ends were 5 bases for V and 5 bases for J; bases not matched to a gene: 11. There are 16 residues in the CDR3. The germline gives CDR1 LNHDA, CDR2 SQIVND (reference sequence). The CDR3 DNA follows: TGTGCCAGTAGTGACGGTAGCGGGAGGCTGGGGGAGACCCAGTACTTC. Amino acids: CASSDGSGRLGETQYF.

The sample holds one count of this clone. J is TRBJ2-1 and V is TRBV6-5, with TRBD2 matching 13 bases. Germline V gene sequence: CDR1 MNHEY, CDR2 SVGAGI. The V and J ends lost 7 bases and 8 bases, in that order; junction bases with no gene match: 8. This CDR3 is built from 15 residues. CDR3 amino acids: CASNKRTSGSDEQFF. Written as DNA, the CDR3 is TGTGCCAGCAATAAAAGGACTAGCGGGAGCGATGAGCAGTTCTTC.

The genes are TRBV7-2 and TRBJ2-5, with 7 nucleotides matching TRBD2. The CDR3 is made up of 14 amino acids. V shed 1 base, J shed 3 bases, and the junction held 2 bases outside the gene matches. CDR1 is SGHTA, CDR2 FQGNSA, per germline. The CDR3 DNA sequence: TGTGCCAGCAGCTTAGAGCGGGGCGAAGAGACCCAGTACTTC. Protein sequence: CASSLERGEETQYF.

The rearrangement uses TRBV6-1 and TRBJ1-6; 7 bases fit TRBD1. The V segment lost 1 base and the J segment 10 bases; nucleotides outside the gene matches: 10. Germline CDR1 is MNHNS and CDR2 is SASEGT. The CDR3 contains 16 residues. CDR3 residues: CASSEGQGGGGSPLHF. The CDR3 nucleotides read TGTGCCAGCAGTGAAGGACAGGGAGGAGGAGGATCACCCCTCCACTTT.

Only a few counts were recorded for this clone. This chain links TRBV19 with TRBJ1-6, with TRBD1 as a possible D gene (5 bases). The V end was cut by 8 bases, the J end by 1 base, with 6 bases between. The CDR3 has 13 residues. Germline-derived CDR1 and CDR2 are LNHDA and SQIVND (reference sequence). The CDR3 is CASQGSYNSPLHF. CDR3 DNA sequence: TGTGCCAGTCAGGGATCCTATAATTCACCCCTCCACTTT.